This TCR beta chain was identified in a study of blood T cell repertoires in COVID-19. Overall study: T cells, B-cell-depleted T cells, or PBMCs supplied cDNA or gDNA.

This CDR3 is 15 amino acids long. V was cut by 4 bases and J by 0 bases, with 10 bases left in between. Germline loops: CDR1 SGHVS, CDR2 FQNEAQ. The recovered donors of Cohort 3 showed two negative PCRs, clearance, or symptom resolution. This clone has just one count. Profiled with immunoSEQ multiplex PCR; TCRdb holds only in-frame clones, not every one. The sample carries 170,000 or so clones, more than 85% recorded once. The rearrangement joins TRBV7-8 to TRBJ1-5, with D perhaps matching TRBD1 (6 bases). The sequenced material came from PBMCs or T cells enriched from blood (not recorded which). This clonotype was obtained from a woman between 45 and 60 years old who had recovered from COVID-19. The CDR3 spells CASSSQGLSNQPQHF. The CDR3 DNA is TGTGCCAGCAGCTCACAGGGCCTTAGCAATCAGCCCCAGCATTTT.